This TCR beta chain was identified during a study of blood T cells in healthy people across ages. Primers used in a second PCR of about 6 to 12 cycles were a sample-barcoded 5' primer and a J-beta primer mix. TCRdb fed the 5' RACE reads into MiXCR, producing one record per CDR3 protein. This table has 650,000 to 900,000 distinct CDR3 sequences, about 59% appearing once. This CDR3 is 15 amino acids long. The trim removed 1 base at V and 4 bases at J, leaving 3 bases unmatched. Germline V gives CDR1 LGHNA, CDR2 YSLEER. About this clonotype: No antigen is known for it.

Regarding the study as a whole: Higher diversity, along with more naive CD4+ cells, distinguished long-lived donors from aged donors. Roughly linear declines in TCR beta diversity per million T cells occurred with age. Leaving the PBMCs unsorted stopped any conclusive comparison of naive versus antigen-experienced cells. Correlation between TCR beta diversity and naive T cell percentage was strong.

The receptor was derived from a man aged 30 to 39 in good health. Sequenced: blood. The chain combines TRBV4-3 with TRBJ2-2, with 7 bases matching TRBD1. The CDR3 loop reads CASSQVRGPTGELFF. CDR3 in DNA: TGCGCCAGCAGCCAAGTAAGGGGGCCCACCGGGGAGCTGTTTTTT.